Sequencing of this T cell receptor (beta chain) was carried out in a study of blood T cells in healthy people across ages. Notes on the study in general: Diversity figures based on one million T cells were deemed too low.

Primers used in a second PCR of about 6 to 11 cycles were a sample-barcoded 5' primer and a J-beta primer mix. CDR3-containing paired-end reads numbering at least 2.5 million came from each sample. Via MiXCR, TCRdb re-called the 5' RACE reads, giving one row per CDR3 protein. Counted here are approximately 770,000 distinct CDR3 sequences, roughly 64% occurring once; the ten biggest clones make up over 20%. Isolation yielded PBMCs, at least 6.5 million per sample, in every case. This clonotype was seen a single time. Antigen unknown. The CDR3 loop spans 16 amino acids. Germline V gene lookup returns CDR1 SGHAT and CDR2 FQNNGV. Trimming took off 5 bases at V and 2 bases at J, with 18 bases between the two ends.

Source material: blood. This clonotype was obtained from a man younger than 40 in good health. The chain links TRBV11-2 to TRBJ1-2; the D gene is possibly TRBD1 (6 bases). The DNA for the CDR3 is TGTGCCAGCAGCGGTAGGACAGCTACCACAAACTATGGCTACACCTTC. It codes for CASSGRTATTNYGYTF.